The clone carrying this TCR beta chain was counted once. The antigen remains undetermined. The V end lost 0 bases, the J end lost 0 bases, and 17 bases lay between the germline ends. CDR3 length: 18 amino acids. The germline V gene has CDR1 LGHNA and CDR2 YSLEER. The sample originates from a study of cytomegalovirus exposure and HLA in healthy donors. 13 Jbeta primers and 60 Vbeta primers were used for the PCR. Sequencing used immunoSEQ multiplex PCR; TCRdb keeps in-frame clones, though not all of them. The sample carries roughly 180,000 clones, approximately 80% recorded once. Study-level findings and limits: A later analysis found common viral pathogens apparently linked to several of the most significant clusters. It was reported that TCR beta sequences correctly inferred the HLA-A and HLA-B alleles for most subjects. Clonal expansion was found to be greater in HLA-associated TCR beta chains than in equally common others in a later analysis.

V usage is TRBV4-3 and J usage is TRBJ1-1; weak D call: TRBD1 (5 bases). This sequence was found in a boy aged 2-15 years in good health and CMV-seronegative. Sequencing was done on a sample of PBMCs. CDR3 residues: CASSQEAGISIMNTEAFF. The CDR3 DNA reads TGCGCCAGCAGCCAAGAGGCAGGGATCTCCATTATGAACACTGAAGCTTTCTTT.